This is a list of T cell receptor beta chains from one sample in a study of OX40 agonist ivuxolimab in advanced cancers. The data were produced by immunoSEQ multiplex PCR, yet TCRdb's version contains in-frame clones alone and is incomplete. The sample consists of 65,000 to 75,000 clones, approximately 85% of them appearing once. The sample in question was CD4+ or CD8+ T cells sorted from blood, obtained in a trial of the OX40 agonist ivuxolimab. The source of these receptors is an adult with an advanced solid tumor such as melanoma, head and neck, liver or kidney cancer. The CDR3 runs from the conserved cysteine through the conserved F or W. A D gene is named only where the DNA matches it firmly. Size is omitted from some rows. Given values are once, few, many or a class for expanded clones.

-	once	TRBV18	TRBJ2-5	CASSPPRGRPEETQYF	TGTGCCAGCTCACCACCAAGGGGGAGGCCTGAGGAGACCCAGTACTTC
TRBD2	-	TRBV9	TRBJ2-1	CASSVGLAGPNEQFF	TGTGCCAGCAGCGTGGGCCTAGCGGGCCCCAATGAGCAGTTCTTC
-	-	TRBV18	TRBJ2-3	CASSLQGGVLDTQYF	TGTGCCAGCTCACTCCAGGGGGGCGTTTTGGATACGCAGTATTTT
TRBD2	-	TRBV9	TRBJ2-5	CASSSGLAGGGSYQETQYF	TGTGCCAGCAGCTCCGGACTAGCGGGAGGGGGATCGTACCAAGAGACCCAGTACTTC
-	-	TRBV10-3	TRBJ2-2	CAITQDSAGELFF	TGTGCCATCACCCAGGACAGCGCCGGGGAGCTGTTTTTT
TRBD1	-	TRBV15	TRBJ2-3	CATSGVPPGGGTDTQYF	TGTGCCACCAGCGGGGTCCCGCCAGGGGGAGGCACAGATACGCAGTATTTT
TRBD2	-	TRBV7-9	TRBJ2-1	CASSRSPTSGSRNEQFF	TGTGCCAGCAGCCGGTCCCCCACTAGCGGGAGTAGGAATGAGCAGTTCTTC
-	-	TRBV19	TRBJ2-6	CASSILRDVGSGANVLTF	TGTGCCAGTAGTATCTTAAGGGACGTAGGCTCTGGGGCCAACGTCCTGACTTTC
-	once	TRBV5-5	TRBJ1-2	CASSLGPLNGYTF	TGTGCCAGCAGCTTGGGACCGTTAAATGGCTACACCTTC
TRBD2	-	TRBV5-3	TRBJ2-7	CASSAAGAGAYEQYF	TGTGCCAGCAGCGCCGCGGGAGCGGGAGCCTACGAGCAGTACTTC
-	-	TRBV7-9	TRBJ1-1	CASSLGGGAEAFF	TGTGCCAGCAGCTTAGGAGGGGGAGCTGAAGCTTTCTTT
TRBD1	few	TRBV7-3	TRBJ1-1	CASSSSGGTEAFF	TGTGCCAGCAGCTCCTCAGGGGGCACTGAAGCTTTCTTT
-	-	TRBV18	TRBJ1-1	CASSPEGGSEAFF	TGTGCCAGCTCACCAGAGGGGGGCTCTGAAGCTTTCTTT
-	-	TRBV5-8	TRBJ1-4	CASSLFVTTNEKLFF	TGTGCCAGCAGCTTGTTTGTGACTACTAATGAAAAACTGTTTTTT
TRBD1	-	TRBV28	TRBJ1-2	CASSRGQGGGYTF	TGTGCCAGCAGTCGGGGACAGGGGGGAGGCTACACCTTC
TRBD1	-	TRBV19	TRBJ1-5	CASKDRPNQPQHF	TGTGCCAGTAAGGACAGGCCCAATCAGCCCCAGCATTTT
-	-	TRBV2	TRBJ1-1	CASSELGGGSTEAFF	TGTGCCAGCAGTGAATTAGGGGGAGGGAGCACTGAAGCTTTCTTT
TRBD1	-	TRBV30	TRBJ2-7	CAWRDRGEQYF	TGTGCCTGGAGGGACAGGGGCGAGCAGTACTTC
-	-	TRBV2	TRBJ2-3	CASSQGDYPGDTQYF	TGTGCCAGCAGCCAGGGGGACTACCCCGGGGATACGCAGTATTTT
TRBD2	-	TRBV7-3	TRBJ2-5	CASSSLAEETQYF	TGTGCCAGCAGCTCACTAGCGGAAGAGACCCAGTACTTC
-	-	TRBV7-9	TRBJ1-6	CASSSTGYSPLHF	TGTGCCAGCAGCTCTACAGGGTATTCACCCCTCCACTTT
-	-	TRBV27	TRBJ1-3	CASSLQGGNTIYF	TGTGCCAGCAGTCTACAGGGTGGAAACACCATATATTTT
-	-	TRBV11-2	TRBJ2-6	CASKAAGANVLTF	TGTGCCAGCAAGGCGGCTGGGGCCAACGTCCTGACTTTC
-	-	TRBV6-6	TRBJ1-5	CASNTQGGSNQPQHF	TGTGCCAGCAATACACAGGGAGGGAGCAATCAGCCCCAGCATTTT
-	few	TRBV2	TRBJ1-2	CASSEARGIDGYTF	TGTGCCAGCAGTGAAGCCCGGGGAATCGATGGCTACACCTTC
-	-	TRBV4-2	TRBJ1-4	CASSQDGTANEKLFF	TGTGCCAGCAGCCAAGATGGAACAGCGAATGAAAAACTGTTTTTT
-	-	TRBV14	TRBJ2-2	CASSQTVNTGELFF	TGTGCCAGCAGCCAAACAGTTAACACCGGGGAGCTGTTTTTT
-	-	TRBV2	TRBJ1-6	CATKRVKVNSPLHF	TGTGCCACCAAAAGGGTGAAGGTTAATTCACCCCTCCACTTT
-	few	TRBV4-2	TRBJ2-7	CASSQEGEARGQYF	TGTGCCAGCAGCCAAGAAGGGGAAGCGCGCGGGCAGTACTTC